Below, 13 T cell receptor beta chains from the same sample are listed, as sequenced in a study of cytomegalovirus exposure and HLA in healthy donors. It was with 60 Vbeta and 13 Jbeta primers that the PCR ran. Method: immunoSEQ multiplex PCR; TCRdb's copy keeps in-frame clones and lacks some. The profile shows under 95,000 clones, around 8% of them singletons. Sequenced input: PBMCs. The receptors originated from a man aged 50 or older in good health and CMV-seronegative.

This clone was detected only a few times. This chain links TRBV29-1 with TRBJ1-1; D is unresolved. Germline V gene sequence: CDR1 SQVTM, CDR2 ANQGSEA. The CDR3 runs 11 residues. V was shortened by 4 bases and J by 1 base, with 4 bases between the two germline ends. CDR3 DNA: TGCAGCGTTGCTAAGAACACTGAAGCTTTCTTT. This translates into CSVAKNTEAFF.

This clone turned up a few times. The V call is TRBV28, the J call TRBJ2-1; 8 bases agree with TRBD2. The V gene end was trimmed by 10 bases and the J gene end by 6 bases; junction bases not matched to a gene: 8. Germline values: CDR1 MDHEN, CDR2 SYDVKM. The CDR3 is 13 residues long. CDR3 nucleotides: TGTGCCATCAGGACGGCGGGAGGCAATGAGCAGTTCTTC. Its translation is CAIRTAGGNEQFF. The whole variable domain, remainder taken from reference TRBV28 and TRBJ2-1, is DVKVTQSSRYLVKRTGEKVFLECVQDMDHENMFWYRQDPGLGLRLIYFSYDVKMKEKGDIPEGYSVSREKKERFSLILESASTNQTSMYLCAIRTAGGNEQFFGPGTRLTVL.

This clone was counted between two and nine times. The V gene is TRBV28, the J gene TRBJ1-4, with 8 bases aligning to TRBD1. V was pared by 6 bases and J by 8 bases, with 8 bases of the junction left unmatched. The CDR3 length is 14 residues. Germline CDR1 MDHEN, CDR2 SYDVKM. The CDR3 here is CASRAQGVLEKLFF. CDR3 nucleotides: TGTGCCAGCAGGGCACAGGGGGTTTTGGAAAAACTGTTTTTT.

The chain has TRBV4-2 and TRBJ2-3; 7 bases align to TRBD2. CDR3 length: 15 amino acids. The V gene's germline CDR1 is LGHNA and CDR2 YNFKEQ. Losses at the gene ends were 4 bases for V and 2 bases for J; bases not matched to a gene: 6. This chain's CDR3 is CASSPGGRDTDTQYF. Written as DNA, the CDR3 is TGTGCCAGCAGCCCCGGGGGGAGAGACACAGATACGCAGTATTTT.

The table lists this clone with a few counts. The chain is built from TRBV5-1 and TRBJ1-6; D uncertain. The CDR3 sequence is 16 residues long. V lost 0 bases to trimming and J lost 0 bases, with 7 bases between them. Germline V gene lookup returns CDR1 SGHRS and CDR2 YFSETQ. CDR3 sequence (DNA): TGCGCCAGCAGCTTGGTCGGGAGCTCCTATAATTCACCCCTCCACTTT. It codes for CASSLVGSSYNSPLHF.

The rearrangement uses TRBV28 and TRBJ1-2; D ambiguous. Deletions cut 1 base from V and 4 bases from J, with 4 bases between. CDR3 length: 12 residues. The germline V gene has CDR1 MDHEN and CDR2 SYDVKM. CDR3 loop: CASSLSRYGYTF. DNA for the CDR3: TGTGCCAGCAGTTTATCCCGCTATGGCTACACCTTC.

This clone was counted between two and nine times. The CDR3 region is CATSRVASEYYNEQFF. The DNA of the CDR3 is TGTGCCACCAGCAGAGTGGCTAGCGAGTACTACAATGAGCAGTTCTTC. The chain links TRBV15 to TRBJ2-1; TRBD2 is a possible D gene (6 bases). The length of the CDR3 is 16 residues. Looked up from germline, CDR1 is LNHNV and CDR2 is YYDKDF (reference sequence). V was cut by 1 base and J by 3 bases, with 13 bases left in between. Full variable domain (rest looked up from reference TRBV15 and TRBJ2-1): DAMVIQNPRYQVTQFGKPVTLSCSQTLNHNVMYWYQQKSSQAPKLLFHYYDKDFNNEADTPDNFQSRRPNTSFCFLDIRSPGLGDTAMYLCATSRVASEYYNEQFFGPGTRLTVL.

This clone has just a few counts. V gene TRBV4-2 combines with J gene TRBJ2-7; 9 bases agree with TRBD2. Trimming cost V 2 bases and J 7 bases; bases outside gene matches: 6. Germline V gene lookup returns CDR1 LGHNA and CDR2 YNFKEQ. The CDR3 sequence is 14 residues long. The CDR3 loop is CASSQRREGREQYF. CDR3 bases: TGTGCCAGCAGCCAAAGGCGGGAGGGCCGGGAGCAGTACTTC.

This clone has a handful of counts. The chain joins TRBV7-3 to TRBJ2-5; no clear D gene. The CDR3 length is 13 residues. The V end was cut by 3 bases, the J end by 3 bases, with 8 bases between. Germline-derived CDR1 and CDR2 are SGHTA and FQGTGA. The CDR3 nucleotides are TGTGCCAGCAGCTTCGACTTGGAAGAGACCCAGTACTTC. This translates into CASSFDLEETQYF. The full variable domain, with the rest looked up from reference TRBV7-3 and TRBJ2-5, is GAGVSQTPSNKVTEKGKYVELRCDPISGHTALYWYRQSLGQGPEFLIYFQGTGAADDSGLPNDRFFAVRPEGSVSTLKIQRTERGDSAVYLCASSFDLEETQYFGPGTRLLVL.

This clone has only a few counts. V and J are TRBV5-6 and TRBJ1-2; no reliable D call. The V gene's germline CDR1 is SGHDT and CDR2 YYEEEE. The CDR3 covers 11 residues. Trimming stripped 4 bases from V and 8 bases from J, with 9 bases between. DNA for the CDR3: TGTGCCAGCAGCCGCGGGGTCGGCTACACCTTC. It codes for CASSRGVGYTF. The full variable domain, rest sourced from reference TRBV5-6 and TRBJ1-2, is DAGVTQSPTHLIKTRGQQVTLRCSPKSGHDTVSWYQQALGQGPQFIFQYYEEEERQRGNFPDRFSGHQFPNYSSELNVNALLLGDSALYLCASSRGVGYTFGSGTRLTVV.

V and J are TRBV28 and TRBJ2-4; 7 bases agree with TRBD1. The CDR3 runs to 16 residues. V lost 5 bases to trimming and J lost 2 bases; unmatched junction nucleotides: 9. The germline CDR1 and CDR2 sequences are MDHEN and SYDVKM. CDR3 nucleotides: TGTGCCAGCAGTCCGGGACAGCCAGGAACCAAAAACATTCAGTACTTC. It encodes CASSPGQPGTKNIQYF.

The CDR3 loop is CASSLLAGATEAFF. The CDR3 nucleotides are TGTGCCAGCAGTTTATTGGCAGGGGCAACTGAAGCTTTCTTT. The V gene is TRBV27, the J gene TRBJ1-1; D possibly corresponds to TRBD1 (6 bases). Deletions cut 1 base from V and 5 bases from J, with 11 bases between. This CDR3 comprises 14 residues. The germline CDR1 and CDR2 sequences are MNHEY and SMNVEV (reference sequence).

The rearrangement joins TRBV28 to TRBJ2-2; possible D gene TRBD2, 7 bases. The CDR3 consists of 18 residues. The V gene's germline CDR1 is MDHEN and CDR2 SYDVKM. Trimming left V 6 bases short and J 1 base short, with 21 bases between. The CDR3 DNA is TGTGCCAGCAGCCCTCTCAAGGGGGGGCACCTGAACACCGGGGAGCTGTTTTTT. Protein: CASSPLKGGHLNTGELFF.